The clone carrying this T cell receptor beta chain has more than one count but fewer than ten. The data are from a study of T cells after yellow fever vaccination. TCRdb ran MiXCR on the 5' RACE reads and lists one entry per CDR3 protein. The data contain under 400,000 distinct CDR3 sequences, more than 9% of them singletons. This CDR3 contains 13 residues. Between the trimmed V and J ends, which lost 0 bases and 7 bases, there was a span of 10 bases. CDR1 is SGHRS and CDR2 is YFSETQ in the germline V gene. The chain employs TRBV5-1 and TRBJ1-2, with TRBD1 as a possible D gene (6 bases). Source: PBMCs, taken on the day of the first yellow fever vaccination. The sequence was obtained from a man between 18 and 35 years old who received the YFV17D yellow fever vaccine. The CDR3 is CASSLGGRSGYTF. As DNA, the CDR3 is TGCGCCAGCAGCTTGGGGGGGCGAAGTGGCTACACCTTC.